This TCR beta chain is drawn from a study of OX40 agonist ivuxolimab in advanced cancers. The study, taken as a whole, reports: Normalized T-cell clonal expansion was also low in a subset of nonresponders.

Remarks on this clone: Its antigen is undetermined.

Profiled with immunoSEQ multiplex PCR; TCRdb holds only in-frame clones, not every one. The sample has tens of thousands of clones, 80% seen once; the top ten hold 4% to 4.5%. Germline V lookup: CDR1 MNHNS, CDR2 SASEGT. This CDR3 region has 13 residues. The V segment lost 7 bases and the J segment 2 bases; nucleotides outside the gene matches: 5. Exclusion of a patient followed from autoimmune disease history or systemic immunosuppression. The TCR was taken from an adult with an advanced solid tumor such as melanoma, head and neck, liver or kidney cancer. The J gene is TRBJ2-7, the V gene TRBV6-1; 7 positions match TRBD1. Specimen: CD4+ or CD8+ T cells sorted from blood, collected in a trial of the OX40 agonist ivuxolimab. The CDR3 region is CASNSQGAYEQYF. In nucleotides, the CDR3 is TGTGCCAGCAATAGTCAGGGGGCCTACGAGCAGTACTTC.